This T cell receptor beta chain was found in a study of shared clonotypes between healthy human individuals. Study-wide results and caveats: The study found roughly 5% of naive CD4 clonotypes shared across a few donors.

Unmatched junction bases numbered 10, after V lost 5 bases and J lost 8 bases. Germline CDR1 MNHEY, CDR2 SMNVEV (reference sequence). This CDR3 spans 15 amino acids. Naive CD8 cells lacked CD45RO, underwent positive selection for CCR7 and left out terminally differentiated effector memory CD45RA+ cells. Concerning this clone: Its antigen is currently unknown.

On sorted subsets, replicate PCRs used approximately 200 ng DNA, or tens of thousands of T cell genomes. Using immunoSEQ multiplex PCR, the repertoire was profiled, and TCRdb retains in-frame clones only, with some absent. The data show hundreds of thousands of clones, with 90% to 95% seen just once and approximately 25% held by the top ten. The receptor comes from a man aged 25-45 years in good health. What was sequenced was naive CD8+ T cells sorted from blood. The gene calls are TRBV27 and TRBJ2-1, with 9 bases that match TRBD2. As DNA, the CDR3 is TGTGCCAGCAGTACATATAGCGGGAGTAACTATGAGCAGTTCTTC. Protein: CASSTYSGSNYEQFF.